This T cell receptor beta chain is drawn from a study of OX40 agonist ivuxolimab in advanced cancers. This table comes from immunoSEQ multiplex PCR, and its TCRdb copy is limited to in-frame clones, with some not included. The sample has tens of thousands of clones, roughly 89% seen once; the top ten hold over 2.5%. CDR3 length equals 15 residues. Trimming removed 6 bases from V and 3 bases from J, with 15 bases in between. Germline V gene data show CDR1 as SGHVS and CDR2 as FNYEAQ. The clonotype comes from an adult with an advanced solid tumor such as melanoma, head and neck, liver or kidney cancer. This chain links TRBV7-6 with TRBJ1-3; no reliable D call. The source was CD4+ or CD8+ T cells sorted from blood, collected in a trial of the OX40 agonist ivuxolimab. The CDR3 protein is CASRDGGGFGNTIYF. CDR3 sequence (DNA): TGTGCCAGCAGGGACGGAGGAGGTTTTGGAAACACCATATATTTT.